A single sample gave rise to the 5 T cell receptor beta chains below, sequenced in a study of human T cells and chemical hapten exposure. Regarding time point: patch test 1, 2 weeks after DPC sensitization. Treatment here: therapeutic diphenylcyclopropenone sensitization with weekly scalp DPC. TCRdb fed the RACE reads into MiXCR, producing one record per CDR3 protein. The sample comprises tens of thousands of distinct CDR3 sequences, about 10% of which are singletons, and 2% to 2.5% rests with the top ten. Sequencing used whole blood, obtained in connection with sensitization to the hapten diphenylcyclopropenone (DPC). These receptor sequences come from a man aged 40-49 years with alopecia areata. Some clones in this sample may be carry-over from other donors' samples.

This clonotype was seen a handful of times. The rearrangement uses TRBV19 and TRBJ2-1; 9 nucleotides match TRBD2. Germline assignment: CDR1 LNHDA and CDR2 SQIVND (reference sequence). This CDR3 is 14 amino acids long. V gave up 4 bases and J gave up 8 bases; unmatched junction bases: 6. The CDR3 protein is CASSTPGTSYEQFF. Here the CDR3 DNA reads TGTGCCAGTAGTACCCCCGGGACTAGCTATGAGCAGTTCTTC.

This clonotype was counted ten times or more. V gene TRBV6-2 or TRBV6-3 combines with J gene TRBJ1-2; D call uncertain. Germline V CDR1 and CDR2: MNHEY, SVGEGT. V dropped 7 bases and J dropped 4 bases, with 13 bases sitting between them. This CDR3 spans 13 amino acids. The CDR3 spells CASTRVWPYGYTF. For the CDR3, the DNA is TGTGCCAGCACCAGAGTATGGCCCTATGGCTACACCTTC.

This clonotype was found a few times. The V call is TRBV5-4, the J call TRBJ2-7, with 12 bases aligning to TRBD2. J was trimmed by 1 base and V by 4 bases; bases with no gene match: 6. The CDR3 spans 16 residues. Germline V gives CDR1 SGHNT, CDR2 YYREEE (reference sequence). CDR3 nucleotide sequence: TGTGCCAGCAGCCCTAGGACTAGCGGGACTTCCTACGAGCAGTACTTC. Its protein is CASSPRTSGTSYEQYF.

There are many counts of this clonotype. The genes are TRBV28 and TRBJ2-5; 10 bases fit TRBD2. Trimming cost V 1 base and J 5 bases; bases outside gene matches: 4. The CDR3 extends over 15 amino acids. In germline, CDR1 is MDHEN, CDR2 SYDVKM. The CDR3 DNA sequence: TGTGCCAGCAGTTTATCCACAGCGGGAGGGGAGACCCAGTACTTC. Its translation is CASSLSTAGGETQYF.

This clonotype has just a few counts. This rearrangement joins TRBV11-3 to TRBJ2-3; D remains unclear. From germline, CDR1 is SGHNT and CDR2 YENEEA. V lost 5 bases and J 0 bases, leaving 12 bases between the germline ends. The CDR3 covers 15 residues. The DNA of the CDR3 is TGTGCCAGCAGCCCCCCCCGGGTGAGCACAGATACGCAGTATTTT. This codes for CASSPPRVSTDTQYF.